The 25 T cell receptor beta chains presented below share a single source sample, sequenced in a study of glioma-infiltrating T cells after dendritic cell vaccination. Sequencing was performed with immunoSEQ multiplex PCR; in TCRdb, only in-frame clones are kept and a portion is missing. The table records under 75,000 clones, about 84% of them present only once. The time point here: after dendritic cell vaccination, including at tumor progression/relapse. This sample comprised blood, obtained after dendritic cell vaccination. Receptor source: a human donor with glioblastoma.

This clone was counted a few times. The chain has TRBV6-5 and TRBJ2-4; 7 nucleotides line up with TRBD1. V gave up 0 bases and J gave up 1 base; unmatched junction bases: 3. CDR3 size: 16 residues. Germline loops: CDR1 MNHEY, CDR2 SVGAGI. The CDR3, as DNA: TGTGCCAGCAGTTACTCGAGACAGGGCGCCAAAAACATTCAGTACTTC. It is translated as CASSYSRQGAKNIQYF.

The chain uses TRBV11-2 and TRBJ1-4; D unresolved. V was trimmed by 4 bases and J by 7 bases, leaving 10 bases between them. The CDR3 spans 13 residues. Germline CDR1 and CDR2: SGHAT and FQNNGV. Here the CDR3 reads CASSYPGVEKLFF. CDR3 nucleotide sequence: TGTGCCAGCAGCTATCCGGGAGTTGAAAAACTGTTTTTT. The variable domain in full, with the rest retrieved from reference TRBV11-2 and TRBJ1-4, is EAGVAQSPRYKIIEKRQSVAFWCNPISGHATLYWYQQILGQGPKLLIQFQNNGVVDDSQLPKDRFSAERLKGVDSTLKIQPAKLEDSAVYLCASSYPGVEKLFFGSGTQLSVL.

The rearrangement joins TRBV5-6 to TRBJ2-3, with D perhaps TRBD2 (5 bases). Germline loops: CDR1 SGHDT, CDR2 YYEEEE. CDR3 length: 13 amino acids. V lost 7 bases and J lost 0, with 9 bases in between. This CDR3 is CASGLTSTDTQYF. The CDR3 DNA is TGTGCCAGCGGACTCACTAGCACAGATACGCAGTATTTT.

The rearrangement uses TRBV11-3 and TRBJ2-1; TRBD2 agrees at 7 bases. This CDR3 contains 15 residues. Germline V gene lookup returns CDR1 SGHNT and CDR2 YENEEA. V lost 5 bases and J lost 2; bases outside the gene matches: 6. CDR3 loop: CASSASAGAYNEQFF. The CDR3 DNA sequence: TGTGCCAGCAGCGCCTCGGCGGGGGCCTACAATGAGCAGTTCTTC.

This chain connects TRBV25-1 to TRBJ2-5, with D uncertain. The V gene lost 8 bases and the J gene lost 4 bases, with 20 bases spanning the gap. This CDR3 has 15 amino acids. Looked up from germline, CDR1 is MGHDK and CDR2 is SYGVNS. The CDR3 protein is CASSHDLRGGETQYF. In DNA form, the CDR3 reads TGTGCCAGCTCACATGATTTACGCGGCGGAGAGACCCAGTACTTC.

This chain connects TRBV25-1 to TRBJ1-2; TRBD1 might be the D (6 bases). The germline CDR1 and CDR2 sequences are MGHDK and SYGVNS. This CDR3 is 14 amino acids long. V gave up 5 bases and J gave up 8 bases, with 18 bases separating them. The CDR3 nucleotides read TGTGCCAGCAGTATTCTGGGGGGGGCGCGGGGCTACACCTTC. Amino acids: CASSILGGARGYTF.

The chain uses TRBV19 and TRBJ1-6; D remains ambiguous. The CDR3 consists of 15 residues. Per the germline V gene, CDR1 is LNHDA and CDR2 is SQIVND (reference sequence). Trimming cost V 8 bases and J 0 bases, with 11 bases left between them. CDR3 bases: TGTGCCAGTTCCACCACGAGCTCCTATAATTCACCCCTCCACTTT. Translated: CASSTTSSYNSPLHF.

The J gene is TRBJ2-7, the V gene TRBV2; a possible D gene is TRBD1 (6 bases). The CDR3 is 16 residues long. The V end was cut by 6 bases, the J end by 0 bases, with 18 bases between. Per germline, CDR1 SNHLY and CDR2 FYNNEI. CDR3 protein: CASSPSVGGYSYEQYF. The DNA of the CDR3 is TGTGCCAGCAGCCCAAGTGTTGGGGGCTACTCCTACGAGCAGTACTTC.

The chain has TRBV6-6 and TRBJ1-6; D is undetermined. Per the germline V gene, CDR1 is MNHNY and CDR2 is SVGAGI (reference sequence). Trimming removed 0 bases from V and 8 bases from J, with 8 bases in between. The CDR3 has 14 amino acids. CDR3 bases: TGTGCCAGCAGTTACTCGATTGGAGATTCACCCCTCCACTTT. As protein: CASSYSIGDSPLHF.

The chain recombines TRBV6-1 with TRBJ2-5; 10 bases agree with TRBD1. This CDR3 has 14 residues. V lost 6 bases to trimming and J lost 5 bases; unmatched junction nucleotides: 6. Germline V gene lookup returns CDR1 MNHNS and CDR2 SASEGT. The CDR3 sequence: CASRDRGQGETQYF. Written as DNA, the CDR3 is TGTGCCAGCAGAGACAGGGGGCAGGGGGAGACCCAGTACTTC.

This chain uses TRBV13 with TRBJ1-2, with D tentatively TRBD1 (6 bases). With 3 bases removed from V and 0 bases from J, the gap between germline ends came to 17 bases. Germline V gene data show CDR1 as PRHDT and CDR2 as FYEKMQ (reference sequence). This CDR3 spans 17 amino acids. The CDR3 here is CASSLTGLRSTNYGYTF. The CDR3 DNA is TGTGCCAGCAGCTTGACAGGTTTAAGATCTACTAACTATGGCTACACCTTC.

This clone was seen many times. The rearrangement joins TRBV7-8 to TRBJ2-2; no firm D call. V was clipped by 1 base and J by 3 bases, with 12 bases between them. Germline CDR1 and CDR2: SGHVS and FQNEAQ. The CDR3 spans 16 residues. This CDR3 reads CASSLVSTAYTGELFF. DNA of the CDR3: TGTGCCAGCAGCTTAGTCTCTACAGCCTACACCGGGGAGCTGTTTTTT. The variable domain in full, completed from reference TRBV7-8 and TRBJ2-2, reads GAGVSQSPRYKVAKRGQDVALRCDPISGHVSLFWYQQALGQGPEFLTYFQNEAQLDKSGLPSDRFFAERPEGSVSTLKIQRTQQEDSAVYLCASSLVSTAYTGELFFGEGSRLTVL.

The chain couples TRBV30 to TRBJ2-4; TRBD2 matches at 8 bases. The CDR3 has 15 amino acids. J lost 0 bases, V lost 0 bases, and 1 base had no gene match. The germline CDR1 and CDR2 sequences are GTSNPN and SVGIG (reference sequence). The CDR3 loop reads CAWSVTSGAKNIQYF. Here the CDR3 DNA reads TGTGCCTGGAGTGTAACTAGCGGAGCCAAAAACATTCAGTACTTC.

The chain is built from TRBV5-1 and TRBJ2-7, with a tentative D call TRBD2 (5 bases). This CDR3 spans 13 amino acids. V was shortened by 3 bases and J by 3 bases, with 10 bases between the two germline ends. The germline V gene encodes CDR1 SGHRS and CDR2 YFSETQ. The CDR3 reads CASSSNGNYEQYF. The DNA of the CDR3 is TGCGCCAGCAGCTCTAACGGGAACTACGAGCAGTACTTC.

This clone was recorded only once. The chain joins TRBV7-9 to TRBJ2-3; D ambiguous. V was trimmed by 3 bases and J by 3 bases, leaving 7 bases between them. The CDR3 is made up of 13 amino acids. Per the germline V gene, CDR1 is SEHNR and CDR2 is FQNEAQ (reference sequence). CDR3 sequence: CASSFYRTDTQYF. DNA for the CDR3: TGTGCCAGCAGCTTTTACCGGACAGATACGCAGTATTTT.

This clone was recorded once. The chain is built from TRBV29-1 and TRBJ1-1; 7 bases agree with TRBD1. This CDR3 is 12 amino acids long. Trimming cost V 4 bases and J 1 base; bases outside gene matches: 0. Germline V gene sequence: CDR1 SQVTM, CDR2 ANQGSEA. CDR3 sequence (DNA): TGCAGCGTTGGACAGGGGAACACTGAAGCTTTCTTT. Protein product: CSVGQGNTEAFF.

The chain links TRBV28 to TRBJ1-5; D might be TRBD1 (6 bases). CDR3 size: 18 residues. Trimming shortened V by 6 bases and J by 3 bases, and 24 bases separated the two germline ends. Germline-derived CDR1 and CDR2 are MDHEN and SYDVKM. CDR3: CASSPSRGGAFFNQPQHF. The CDR3 DNA follows: TGTGCCAGCAGCCCCTCGCGGGGGGGCGCTTTTTTCAATCAGCCCCAGCATTTT.

This clone was observed a single time. This chain links TRBV14 with TRBJ2-3; 8 bases are a match to TRBD1. J lost 5 bases, V lost 2 bases, and 3 bases had no gene match. There are 14 residues in the CDR3. The V gene's germline CDR1 is SGHDN and CDR2 FVKESK. The CDR3 loop reads CASSQQGAGDTQYF. The CDR3, as DNA: TGTGCCAGCAGCCAACAGGGGGCCGGAGATACGCAGTATTTT.

V is TRBV2 and J is TRBJ2-3, with 8 nucleotides matching TRBD1. Germline lookup yields CDR1 SNHLY and CDR2 FYNNEI. The CDR3 contains 14 residues. V shed 4 bases, J shed 4 bases, and the junction held 4 bases outside the gene matches. The CDR3 region is CASSGQGAPDTQYF. CDR3 DNA: TGTGCCAGCAGTGGGCAGGGGGCCCCAGATACGCAGTATTTT.

This rearrangement joins TRBV5-6 to TRBJ2-2, with TRBD2 as a possible D gene (6 bases). Germline V gene sequence: CDR1 SGHDT, CDR2 YYEEEE. CDR3 length: 15 residues. The germline V and J ends were trimmed by 2 bases and 5 bases, with 13 bases remaining between them. CDR3 in amino acids: CASSLYSGRTGELFF. The CDR3 DNA reads as TGTGCCAGCAGCTTATATTCGGGGAGGACCGGGGAGCTGTTTTTT.

The chain carries TRBV18 and TRBJ2-7; tentatively, D is TRBD2 (6 bases). V was shortened by 3 bases and J by 7 bases, with 7 bases between the two germline ends. The CDR3 runs 11 residues. The V gene's germline CDR1 is KGHSH and CDR2 LQKENI. CDR3 sequence reads: CASSPAGEQYF. The CDR3 coding sequence is TGTGCCAGCTCACCGGCGGGAGAGCAGTACTTC.

The V and J genes are TRBV27 and TRBJ2-2, with 8 positions matching TRBD1. With V trimmed by 5 bases and J by 4 bases, 9 bases remained unmatched. Germline values: CDR1 MNHEY, CDR2 SMNVEV (reference sequence). There are 16 residues in the CDR3. CDR3 amino acids: CASSPPRQGITGELFF. DNA of the CDR3: TGTGCCAGCAGTCCCCCCCGACAGGGGATCACCGGGGAGCTGTTTTTT.

Here the CDR3 DNA reads TGTGCCAACAGACAGGGCAGCACCGGGGAGCTGTTTTTT. This gives the protein CANRQGSTGELFF. The chain employs TRBV10-3 and TRBJ2-2, with 7 bases fitting TRBD1. V dropped 10 bases and J dropped 4; count of bases not matched to a gene: 6. Germline V CDR1 and CDR2: ENHRY, SYGVKD. The CDR3 totals 13 residues.

This rearrangement joins TRBV7-6 to TRBJ2-7, with 9 bases lining up with TRBD1. This CDR3 region has 14 residues. Trimming cost V 3 bases and J 2 bases; bases outside gene matches: 2. Germline V gene data show CDR1 as SGHVS and CDR2 as FNYEAQ. CDR3 in DNA: TGTGCCAGCAGCTTTGGACAGGGGACCTACGAGCAGTACTTC. As protein: CASSFGQGTYEQYF.

The V gene is TRBV29-1, the J gene TRBJ1-1, with D perhaps TRBD1 (6 bases). Germline V gene lookup returns CDR1 SQVTM and CDR2 ANQGSEA. The CDR3 is made up of 12 amino acids. Trimming left V 3 bases short and J 11 bases short, with 16 bases between. This chain's CDR3 is CSVDRGGREAFF. The CDR3 DNA reads TGCAGCGTTGATAGAGGGGGACGTGAGGCTTTCTTT.